This is a list of T cell receptor beta chains from one sample in a study of vaccination effects on CD4 cells after COVID-19. What these receptors recognize is not known. Measured with immunoSEQ multiplex PCR; TCRdb has only the in-frame clones, and not every one. The sample yields tens of thousands of clones, about 72% seen once. Sequenced material: CD4+ T cells from PBMCs cultured with HCoV-NL63 spike peptides, taken before COVID-19 vaccination. All receptors derive from a human donor who received a COVID-19 vaccine. CDR3s include the opening cysteine and the closing phenylalanine or tryptophan. Fields, in order: D gene, V gene, J gene, clone size, CDR3 DNA, CDR3 protein. D genes are given only for firm matches. For some rows the clone size is stated as once, few or many, or as a class when expanded; others skip it.

D gene: NA; V gene: TRBV10-1; J gene: TRBJ1-2; clone size: once; CDR3 DNA: TGCGCCAGCAGTGGGCCCAACTATGGCTACACCTTC; CDR3 protein: CASSGPNYGYTF
D gene: TRBD1; V gene: TRBV2; J gene: TRBJ2-2; clone size: NA; CDR3 DNA: TGTGCCAGCAGTGAGCAAGGACAGGGGACGGGGGAGCTGTTTTTT; CDR3 protein: CASSEQGQGTGELFF
D gene: NA; V gene: TRBV19; J gene: TRBJ2-3; clone size: NA; CDR3 DNA: TGTGCCAGTAGTATTTCCCGACCCACAGATACGCAGTATTTT; CDR3 protein: CASSISRPTDTQYF
D gene: TRBD1; V gene: TRBV18; J gene: TRBJ2-2; clone size: NA; CDR3 DNA: TGTGCCAGCTCACAACAGGGGACCTCTTCCGGGGAGCTGTTTTTT; CDR3 protein: CASSQQGTSSGELFF
D gene: TRBD1; V gene: TRBV27; J gene: TRBJ2-3; clone size: NA; CDR3 DNA: TGTGCCAGCAGGGTACCGGGACAGGGCACAGATACGCAGTATTTT; CDR3 protein: CASRVPGQGTDTQYF
D gene: NA; V gene: TRBV6-5; J gene: TRBJ2-2; clone size: NA; CDR3 DNA: TGTGCCAGCAGCCGCCCGGGCACCGGGGAGCTGTTTTTT; CDR3 protein: CASSRPGTGELFF
D gene: NA; V gene: TRBV3-1/TRBV3-2; J gene: TRBJ1-2; clone size: NA; CDR3 DNA: TGTGCCAGCAGCCAGGTGAGGAGCTATGGCTACACCTTC; CDR3 protein: CASSQVRSYGYTF
D gene: NA; V gene: TRBV5-1; J gene: TRBJ1-1; clone size: NA; CDR3 DNA: TGCGCCAGCAGCGATGTGGGTTCTGAAGCTTTCTTT; CDR3 protein: CASSDVGSEAFF
D gene: NA; V gene: TRBV5-4; J gene: TRBJ2-3; clone size: NA; CDR3 DNA: TGTGCCAGCAGCACTACGAGCACGGGGGGCCCGTTGACAGATACGCAGTATTTT; CDR3 protein: CASSTTSTGGPLTDTQYF
D gene: NA; V gene: TRBV7-2; J gene: TRBJ2-2; clone size: NA; CDR3 DNA: TGTGCCAGCAGCCGGGGGCCGGCAGGGAACACCGGGGAGCTGTTTTTT; CDR3 protein: CASSRGPAGNTGELFF
D gene: TRBD1; V gene: TRBV19; J gene: TRBJ1-6; clone size: NA; CDR3 DNA: TGTGCCAGTAGTAATACAGGGGCGGATAATTCACCCCTCCACTTT; CDR3 protein: CASSNTGADNSPLHF
D gene: TRBD1; V gene: TRBV2; J gene: TRBJ2-3; clone size: NA; CDR3 DNA: TGTGCCAGCAGTGAATTCCGCACAGGGGGAGATACGCAGTATTTT; CDR3 protein: CASSEFRTGGDTQYF
D gene: NA; V gene: TRBV6-5; J gene: TRBJ1-2; clone size: once; CDR3 DNA: TGTGCCAGCAGTTACTCAGGGGTCGGCGGCTACACCTTC; CDR3 protein: CASSYSGVGGYTF
D gene: NA; V gene: TRBV29-1; J gene: TRBJ1-3; clone size: NA; CDR3 DNA: TGCAGCGTTGGGACAGTAGGTCAGGACACCATATATTTT; CDR3 protein: CSVGTVGQDTIYF
D gene: NA; V gene: TRBV3-1/TRBV3-2; J gene: TRBJ1-5; clone size: NA; CDR3 DNA: TGTGCCAGCAGCCTCGGGGGGAGCAATCAGCCCCAGCATTTT; CDR3 protein: CASSLGGSNQPQHF
D gene: TRBD1; V gene: TRBV29-1; J gene: TRBJ2-3; clone size: NA; CDR3 DNA: TGCAGCGGCCAGGACAGGGTGGCGGATACGCAGTATTTT; CDR3 protein: CSGQDRVADTQYF
D gene: NA; V gene: TRBV18; J gene: TRBJ1-2; clone size: NA; CDR3 DNA: TGTGCCAGCTCCCTGGTCGGTACAGAGCAGATTCGCTATGGCTACACCTTC; CDR3 protein: CASSLVGTEQIRYGYTF
D gene: TRBD1; V gene: TRBV7-9; J gene: TRBJ1-6; clone size: few; CDR3 DNA: TGTGCCAGCAGCTTAGCCGAGGGACAGCGAAATTCACCCCTCCACTTT; CDR3 protein: CASSLAEGQRNSPLHF
D gene: NA; V gene: TRBV4-1; J gene: TRBJ1-1; clone size: NA; CDR3 DNA: TGCGCCAGCAGCCCGGGCTGGGTCACTGAAGCTTTCTTT; CDR3 protein: CASSPGWVTEAFF
D gene: NA; V gene: TRBV29-1; J gene: TRBJ1-1; clone size: NA; CDR3 DNA: TGCAGCGTTGAAGATGGGGGTCTGAACACTGAAGCTTTCTTT; CDR3 protein: CSVEDGGLNTEAFF
D gene: TRBD2; V gene: TRBV30; J gene: TRBJ2-1; clone size: NA; CDR3 DNA: TGTGCCTGGAGTGATCGGGGGGGGTACAATGAGCAGTTCTTC; CDR3 protein: CAWSDRGGYNEQFF
D gene: TRBD2; V gene: TRBV18; J gene: TRBJ2-1; clone size: NA; CDR3 DNA: TGTGCCAGCTCACCGGTGGGTAGCGGGGGGCTAGTAAGCTCCTACAATGAGCAGTTCTTC; CDR3 protein: CASSPVGSGGLVSSYNEQFF
D gene: NA; V gene: TRBV5-1; J gene: TRBJ2-3; clone size: NA; CDR3 DNA: TGCGCCAGCAGCTTGGCCGTGCAGGGTATCACAGATACGCAGTATTTT; CDR3 protein: CASSLAVQGITDTQYF